One and the same sample provided the 32 T cell receptor beta chains below, sequenced in a study of OX40 agonist ivuxolimab in advanced cancers. Clones were read by immunoSEQ multiplex PCR, and TCRdb kept only the in-frame ones, dropping some. The sample has under 65,000 clones, more than 85% seen once; the top ten hold approximately 0.44%. The sample consisted of CD4+ or CD8+ T cells sorted from blood, taken in a trial of the OX40 agonist ivuxolimab. The receptor set was obtained from an adult with an advanced solid tumor such as melanoma, head and neck, liver or kidney cancer.

The chain recombines TRBV6-5 with TRBJ1-2, with TRBD1 as a possible D gene (5 bases). The CDR3 runs to 14 residues. V was shortened by 6 bases and J by 1 base, with 12 bases between the two germline ends. Germline assignment: CDR1 MNHEY and CDR2 SVGAGI. The DNA of the CDR3 is TGTGCCAGCAGAACCGGGACGGATAACTATGGCTACACCTTC. As protein: CASRTGTDNYGYTF.

The chain joins TRBV5-1 to TRBJ2-7, with a possible D match to TRBD1 (6 bases). From germline, CDR1 is SGHRS and CDR2 YFSETQ. V was trimmed by 4 bases and J by 1 base, leaving 9 bases between them. The CDR3 is 13 amino acids. The DNA for the CDR3 is TGCGCCAGCAGCCAAGACAGGTCCTACGAGCAGTACTTC. Translation: CASSQDRSYEQYF. The full variable domain, its missing parts supplied by reference TRBV5-1 and TRBJ2-7, is KAGVTQTPRYLIKTRGQQVTLSCSPISGHRSVSWYQQTPGQGLQFLFEYFSETQRNKGNFPGRFSGRQFSNSRSEMNVSTLELGDSALYLCASSQDRSYEQYFGPGTRLTVT.

The sample holds one count of this clone. V usage is TRBV5-4 and J usage is TRBJ2-2, with D perhaps assigned TRBD1 or TRBD2 (6 bases each). This CDR3 is 16 amino acids long. V lost 4 bases and J lost 0, with 13 bases in between. Germline V gene sequence: CDR1 SGHNT, CDR2 YYREEE (reference sequence). CDR3: CASSPPEGANTGELFF. The CDR3, as DNA: TGTGCCAGCAGCCCACCGGAGGGGGCGAACACCGGGGAGCTGTTTTTT.

This clone came up once. The genes are TRBV27 and TRBJ1-6; TRBD1 might be the D (6 bases). The CDR3 extends over 19 amino acids. Trimming shortened V by 6 bases and J by 7 bases, and 28 bases separated the two germline ends. The V gene's germline CDR1 is MNHEY and CDR2 SMNVEV (reference sequence). The CDR3 bases are TGTGCCAGCAGAAGGGCCCTAACCTCTCAAACAGGGTCCAATTCACCCCTCCACTTT. Translated, it gives CASRRALTSQTGSNSPLHF.

The chain combines TRBV5-8 with TRBJ1-2; TRBD1 aligns across 7 bases. V lost 1 base and J lost 7; bases outside the gene matches: 4. The germline gives CDR1 SGHTS, CDR2 YDEGEE. The CDR3 loop spans 13 amino acids. The CDR3 DNA is TGTGCCAGCAGCTTGACAGGGGCCCTTGGCTACACCTTC. It codes for CASSLTGALGYTF.

This chain links TRBV10-3 with TRBJ2-3; the D gene could be TRBD1 or TRBD2 (5 bases each). The CDR3 loop spans 14 amino acids. V gave up 9 bases and J gave up 2 bases, with 15 bases separating them. Looked up from germline, CDR1 is ENHRY and CDR2 is SYGVKD. The CDR3 nucleotides are TGTGCCATAAAGGGGCTAGCCACCACAGATACGCAGTATTTT. This codes for CAIKGLATTDTQYF.

The chain carries TRBV12-5 and TRBJ2-3; 13 bases align to TRBD2. The CDR3 is 16 residues long. Germline loops: CDR1 LGHNT, CDR2 FRNRAP. The trim removed 5 bases at V and 4 bases at J, leaving 6 bases unmatched. Written as DNA, the CDR3 is TGTGCTAGTGGTCCCCCGGGACTAGCGGGACCAGATACGCAGTATTTT. Its protein product is CASGPPGLAGPDTQYF. Together with reference TRBV12-5 and TRBJ2-3, the CDR3 gives the full variable domain: DARVTQTPRHKVTEMGQEVTMRCQPILGHNTVFWYRQTMMQGLELLAYFRNRAPLDDSGMPKDRFSAEMPDATLATLKIQPSEPRDSAVYFCASGPPGLAGPDTQYFGPGTRLTVL.

The genes are TRBV12-5 and TRBJ1-1; TRBD1 matches 11 bases. Germline CDR1 LGHNT, CDR2 FRNRAP. CDR3 length: 15 amino acids. V trimming: 1 base; J trimming: 4 bases; junction bases outside the gene matches: 2. CDR3 nucleotides: TGTGCTAGTGGTTTGGGCGGGACAGGGGGCACTGAAGCTTTCTTT. This sequence encodes CASGLGGTGGTEAFF.

This chain uses TRBV6-6 with TRBJ2-7, with D perhaps given as TRBD1 or TRBD2 (5 bases each). Trimming pared 5 bases from V and 3 bases from J, leaving 11 bases between. The germline V gene encodes CDR1 MNHNY and CDR2 SVGAGI (reference sequence). The CDR3 loop spans 13 amino acids. Here the CDR3 reads CASSGTVDYEQYF. In DNA, the CDR3 is TGTGCCAGCAGTGGGACGGTAGACTACGAGCAGTACTTC.

The rearrangement uses TRBV5-1 and TRBJ2-7; a possible D gene is TRBD1 (6 bases). This CDR3 spans 13 amino acids. CDR1 is SGHRS, CDR2 YFSETQ, per germline. Between the trimmed V and J ends, which lost 7 bases and 3 bases, there was a span of 14 bases. Written as DNA, the CDR3 is TGCGCCAGCGGAACCGGGACAATCTACGAGCAGTACTTC. Translation gives CASGTGTIYEQYF.

V usage is TRBV6-5 and J usage is TRBJ1-2, with D possibly TRBD1 on 5 matching bases. The CDR3 has 16 amino acids. Germline CDR1 is MNHEY and CDR2 is SVGAGI. Trimming took off 0 bases at V and 8 bases at J, with 19 bases between the two ends. CDR3: CASSYSGQQPIGGYTF. For the CDR3, the DNA is TGTGCCAGCAGTTACTCCGGACAACAGCCCATAGGCGGCTACACCTTC.

The chain has TRBV12-5 and TRBJ2-2; D remains ambiguous. The CDR3 has 15 residues. From germline, CDR1 is LGHNT and CDR2 FRNRAP. V lost 11 bases and J 1 base, leaving 17 bases between the germline ends. The CDR3 sequence is CAGSRAGRNTGELFF. The CDR3 nucleotides read TGTGCTGGGTCCCGGGCAGGAAGGAACACCGGGGAGCTGTTTTTT.

As concerns this clone: The sample carries other DNA sequences with the same CDR3. The J gene is TRBJ2-7, the V gene TRBV27; the D is unclear. Deletions cut 2 bases from V and 1 base from J, with 6 bases between. CDR1 and CDR2 from the germline V gene are MNHEY and SMNVEV (reference sequence). CDR3 size: 13 residues. DNA for the CDR3: TGTGCCAGCAGTTTAGTCGGGTCCTACGAGCAGTACTTC. Translated, it gives CASSLVGSYEQYF.

The rearrangement uses TRBV4-2 and TRBJ1-1, with D possibly TRBD1 on 5 matching bases. Between the trimmed V and J ends, which lost 4 bases and 1 base, there was a span of 10 bases. CDR3 length: 14 amino acids. Looked up from germline, CDR1 is LGHNA and CDR2 is YNFKEQ. The CDR3, as DNA: TGTGCCAGCAGCCGGGGACTGGAGAACACTGAAGCTTTCTTT. Amino acids: CASSRGLENTEAFF.

The chain couples TRBV2 to TRBJ2-7; D is ambiguous. CDR1 is SNHLY, CDR2 FYNNEI, per germline. Trimming left V 8 bases short and J 3 bases short, with 14 bases between. The CDR3 runs to 13 residues. As DNA, the CDR3 is TGTGCCAGCGCTAAGGAGTCGAACTACGAGCAGTACTTC. This codes for CASAKESNYEQYF.

The J gene is TRBJ1-2, the V gene TRBV20-1, with a possible D match to TRBD1 (6 bases). The V gene's germline CDR1 is DFQATT and CDR2 SNEGSKA (reference sequence). Trimming took off 7 bases at V and 8 bases at J, with 14 bases between the two ends. There are 11 residues in the CDR3. In DNA form, the CDR3 reads TGCAGTGTAAGGCGCGGGGGCGGCTACACCTTC. Translated, it gives CSVRRGGGYTF.

This clone was counted a single time. V usage is TRBV29-1 and J usage is TRBJ1-4; 9 bases map to TRBD1. The CDR3 consists of 14 residues. J was trimmed by 4 bases and V by 5 bases; bases with no gene match: 5. CDR1 is SQVTM and CDR2 is ANQGSEA in the germline V gene. The CDR3 spells CSVFGTGINEKLFF. The CDR3 bases are TGCAGCGTTTTTGGGACAGGGATTAATGAAAAACTGTTTTTT.

Only a few counts were recorded for this clone. Other DNA sequences in this specimen translate into the identical CDR3. V usage is TRBV9 and J usage is TRBJ1-5; D is undetermined. Looked up from germline, CDR1 is SGDLS and CDR2 is YYNGEE. V was trimmed by 0 bases and J by 0 bases, leaving 4 bases between them. This CDR3 has 14 residues. The CDR3 region is CASSVGDSNQPQHF. CDR3 DNA sequence: TGTGCCAGCAGCGTAGGGGATAGCAATCAGCCCCAGCATTTT. The variable domain in full, completed from reference TRBV9 and TRBJ1-5, reads DSGVTQTPKHLITATGQRVTLRCSPRSGDLSVYWYQQSLDQGLQFLIQYYNGEERAKGNILERFSAQQFPDLHSELNLSSLELGDSALYFCASSVGDSNQPQHFGDGTRLSIL.

This sequence joins TRBV2 and TRBJ1-2; D not certain. Trimming stripped 2 bases from V and 4 bases from J, with 14 bases between. Germline CDR1 reads SNHLY; CDR2 reads FYNNEI. This CDR3 is 15 amino acids long. The CDR3 is CASSERSMVSYGYTF. CDR3 bases: TGTGCCAGCAGTGAACGCTCGATGGTATCCTATGGCTACACCTTC.

J is TRBJ2-7 and V is TRBV7-9; D may be TRBD2 (5 bases). CDR1 and CDR2 (germline): SEHNR, FQNEAQ (reference sequence). The CDR3 extends over 12 amino acids. Trimming cost V 2 bases and J 7 bases, with 9 bases left between them. The CDR3 sequence: CASSLSGGEQYF. The CDR3 nucleotides are TGTGCCAGCAGCTTATCTGGAGGTGAGCAGTACTTC.

A single count supports this clone. V gene TRBV7-2 combines with J gene TRBJ2-7, with 9 bases matching TRBD2. The CDR3 runs 16 residues. The ends lost 4 bases at V and 1 base at J; junction bases unmatched: 8. CDR1 is SGHTA and CDR2 is FQGNSA in the germline V gene. CDR3 protein: CASSYLGTSLSYEQYF. CDR3 nucleotides: TGTGCCAGCAGCTACCTCGGGACTAGCCTTTCCTACGAGCAGTACTTC.

This chain joins TRBV14 and TRBJ2-5; 8 nucleotides line up with TRBD1. V shed 3 bases, J shed 2 bases, and the junction held 5 bases outside the gene matches. The CDR3 has 15 residues. Germline-derived CDR1 and CDR2 are SGHDN and FVKESK. The CDR3 DNA reads as TGTGCCAGCAGCCATGGGGGACAGGCGCAAGAGACCCAGTACTTC. It codes for CASSHGGQAQETQYF.

This rearrangement joins TRBV6-6 to TRBJ1-5; maybe TRBD1 (6 bases). The CDR3 loop spans 16 amino acids. Germline loops: CDR1 MNHNY, CDR2 SVGAGI (reference sequence). Trimming cost V 4 bases and J 0 bases, with 13 bases left between them. The CDR3, as DNA: TGTGCCAGCAGTTGGGTAGGGGGGCATAGCAATCAGCCCCAGCATTTT. Encoded protein: CASSWVGGHSNQPQHF.

This chain links TRBV6-5 with TRBJ2-5; 14 positions match TRBD2. Germline trimming cut 5 bases from V and 3 bases from J; bases unmatched to any gene: 2. Germline V gives CDR1 MNHEY, CDR2 SVGAGI. The CDR3 contains 15 residues. The chain's CDR3 is CASSRTSGRKETQYF. The CDR3 DNA sequence: TGTGCCAGCAGTCGGACTAGCGGGAGGAAAGAGACCCAGTACTTC.

CDR3 nucleotides: TGTGCCAGCAGCTTAGCGGCAGGAGGGAGTGAGACCCAGTACTTC. Protein: CASSLAAGGSETQYF. The V gene is TRBV7-9, the J gene TRBJ2-5; D may be TRBD2 (6 bases). Per the germline V gene, CDR1 is SEHNR and CDR2 is FQNEAQ (reference sequence). The ends were cut back, 0 bases at V and 5 bases at J, with 13 bases in the middle. The length of the CDR3 is 15 residues.

The CDR3 is CASHRAESTDTQYF. The CDR3 DNA is TGTGCCAGCCATCGGGCAGAAAGCACAGATACGCAGTATTTT. The chain employs TRBV2 and TRBJ2-3; D gene unclear. CDR1 and CDR2 (germline): SNHLY, FYNNEI. Trimming took 8 bases from V and 0 from J, leaving 12 bases between them. This CDR3 contains 14 residues.

This chain uses TRBV20-1 with TRBJ2-1; D not certain. CDR1 is DFQATT and CDR2 is SNEGSKA in the germline V gene (reference sequence). Trimming took off 3 bases at V and 9 bases at J, with 9 bases between the two ends. This CDR3 has 11 residues. The CDR3 protein is CSARLVGEQFF. DNA for the CDR3: TGCAGTGCTAGGCTGGTAGGTGAGCAGTTCTTC.

V and J are TRBV27 and TRBJ2-1; TRBD2 aligns across 10 bases. J was trimmed by 5 bases and V by 4 bases; bases with no gene match: 5. Germline V gene sequence: CDR1 MNHEY, CDR2 SMNVEV (reference sequence). The CDR3 runs to 15 residues. Written as DNA, the CDR3 is TGTGCCAGCAGTTCGAGGACTAGCGGTAACAATGAGCAGTTCTTC. Amino acid sequence: CASSSRTSGNNEQFF.

V usage is TRBV19 and J usage is TRBJ2-3; no firm D call. V was pared by 6 bases and J by 5 bases, with 12 bases between. The CDR3 length is 13 residues. Per germline, CDR1 LNHDA and CDR2 SQIVND (reference sequence). DNA of the CDR3: TGTGCCAGTAGCCAAGGTTTGGGAGATACGCAGTATTTT. Its translation: CASSQGLGDTQYF.

The chain employs TRBV28 and TRBJ1-3, with TRBD1 identical over 7 bases. Germline V lookup: CDR1 MDHEN, CDR2 SYDVKM. The CDR3 runs 14 residues. V dropped 7 bases and J dropped 3; count of bases not matched to a gene: 6. The CDR3 region has the DNA TGTGCCAGCATCCGTGACAGGGTTGGAAACACCATATATTTT. Amino acids: CASIRDRVGNTIYF.

The rearrangement uses TRBV19 and TRBJ2-2; D remains unclear. V was clipped by 3 bases and J by 4 bases, with 9 bases between them. From germline, CDR1 is LNHDA and CDR2 SQIVND (reference sequence). CDR3 length equals 14 residues. The CDR3, as DNA: TGTGCCAGTAGTATTCGCGGTGGCACCGGGGAGCTGTTTTTT. Its translation is CASSIRGGTGELFF.

This clone was detected only a few times. The rearrangement joins TRBV7-8 to TRBJ2-1; 13 bases are shared with TRBD2. V trimming: 4 bases; J trimming: 2 bases; junction bases outside the gene matches: 2. The germline CDR1 and CDR2 sequences are SGHVS and FQNEAQ. The length of the CDR3 is 16 residues. The CDR3 spells CASSSGTSGTYNEQFF. CDR3 bases: TGTGCCAGCAGCTCCGGGACTAGCGGGACCTACAATGAGCAGTTCTTC. Variable domain in full (rest from reference TRBV7-8 and TRBJ2-1): GAGVSQSPRYKVAKRGQDVALRCDPISGHVSLFWYQQALGQGPEFLTYFQNEAQLDKSGLPSDRFFAERPEGSVSTLKIQRTQQEDSAVYLCASSSGTSGTYNEQFFGPGTRLTVL.